This entry is about one T cell receptor (beta chain). This clone has more than one count but fewer than ten. The specificity of this receptor is unknown. No base qualities exist here, and no much larger clone lies one base off it. Via the germline V gene, CDR1 is SGHTA and CDR2 FQGNSA. Trimming takes 8 bases off V and 7 bases off J; junction bases not matched to a gene: 12. The CDR3 measures 15 amino acids from cysteine to phenylalanine. Solely the CDR3 DNA is kept, with 45 bases framed from the first base. The data are from a study of memory CD4+ T cells and cytomegalovirus serostatus (dated by TCRdb to 2018 to 2020). For the wider study: The 35 or so healthy Belgian adults in the cohort included 9 who were CMV seropositive and 24 who were CMV seronegative. The study sequenced CD4+ memory TCRbeta repertoires of a Belgian cohort with known cytomegalovirus serostatus to replicate a published TCR-based CMV serostatus classifier.

Single viable CD3+CD4+CD8-CD45RO+ cells were sorted as memory CD4+ T cells on a FACSAria II. CMV serostatus was determined using a Roche Elecsys assay that detects serum IgG against CMV pp150, pp28, p38 and p52. Following thawing, total CD4+ T cells were enriched through positive selection using CD4 magnetic microbeads. The samples came from a different study that was designed specifically to examine the CD4+ T cell memory repertoire. Peripheral blood mononuclear cells were isolated and cryopreserved according to standard operating procedures, and serum was stored at -80 degrees C. The staining relied on CD3-PerCP (BW264/56), CD4-APC (RPA-T4), CD45RO-PE (UCHT1) and CD8-Pacific Orange (3B5) antibodies, and Sytox blue was used to exclude non-viable cells. Results the study describes overall, beyond this receptor: Unlike the original study, which covered naive and memory CD4+ and CD8+ populations, the Belgian study sequenced only CD4+CD45RO+ memory cells. For predicting CMV serostatus, the median bootstrapped AUC was about 0.94 using the original framework and about 0.9 using a US-trained random forest. On the Belgian cohort, the classifier built on the original framework reached a median bootstrapped AUC of about 0.95, with a 95% CI of 0.76-1.00. Among the 150 to 200 previously reported CMV-associated TCRbeta sequences, 65 to 85 showed up in the CD4+ memory repertoires, with each one found in between one and five individuals. The results were interpreted as suggesting that the CMV-associated TCR signature is largely present in the CD4+ memory repertoire.

The Quick-DNA Microprep Kit was used to extract genomic DNA from the sorted cells. Amplification of TCRbeta DNA was done with the immunoSEQ hsTCRbeta kit, following the protocol from the manufacturer. An Illumina MiSeq instrument was used to sequence the TCRbeta libraries. For the original study's pipeline: Once out-of-frame sequences had been removed, some 2 million distinct TCRbeta sequences were left, which works out to an average of about 71,000 per individual. Each individual was scored using the number of 160 or so previously reported CMV-associated TCRbeta sequences that the individual carried and the total number of productive distinct TCRbeta sequences. A beta-binomial model was reimplemented in Python, and scikit-learn random forests with default parameters were trained on US cohort data. Classifier performance on the Belgian cohort was reported as the median AUC with percentile confidence intervals calculated over 10,000 bootstrap iterations. TCRdb limited this immuneACCESS table to in-frame rearrangements with V and J called. A share of clones is missing; checked studies link under half to unresolved V genes, and the rest is unexplained. That table gives V, J and clone size, and the DNA gave D and trimming. This sample gives about 56,000 clones in total; 82% of them show up just once. The ten top clones hold over 0.35% of the sample.

The TCR comes from an adult in good health and CMV-seronegative. The chain is encoded by TRBV7-2 joined to TRBJ1-5, and 9 junctional nucleotides match TRBD1. Sequences were obtained from memory CD4+ T cells from blood. At the DNA level, the sequence is TGTGCCAGCGAAAAGGTGGGACAGGGAAAGCAGCCCCAGCATTTT. It is translated as CASEKVGQGKQPQHF.